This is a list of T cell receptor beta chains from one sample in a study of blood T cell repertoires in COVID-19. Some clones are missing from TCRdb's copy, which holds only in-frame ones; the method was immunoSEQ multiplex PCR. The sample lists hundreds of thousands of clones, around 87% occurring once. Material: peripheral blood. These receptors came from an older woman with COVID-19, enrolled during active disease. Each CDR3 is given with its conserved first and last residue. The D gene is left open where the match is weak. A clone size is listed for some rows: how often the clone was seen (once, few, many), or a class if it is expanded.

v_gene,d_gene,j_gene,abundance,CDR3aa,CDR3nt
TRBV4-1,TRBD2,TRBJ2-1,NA,CASTGTSGGVDNEQFF,TGCGCCAGTACCGGGACTAGCGGGGGGGTGGACAATGAGCAGTTCTTC
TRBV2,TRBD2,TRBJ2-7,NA,CASSGRSGGRVYEQYF,TGTGCCAGCAGTGGCCGAAGCGGGGGGCGGGTCTACGAGCAGTACTTC
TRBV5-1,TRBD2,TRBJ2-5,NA,CASSWTSGGAQTQYF,TGCGCCAGCAGTTGGACTAGCGGGGGGGCCCAGACCCAGTACTTC
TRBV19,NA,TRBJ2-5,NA,CASKPTGMRETQYF,TGTGCCAGTAAGCCAACAGGGATGCGAGAGACCCAGTACTTC
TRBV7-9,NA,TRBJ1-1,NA,CASSPPRPAGTEAFF,TGTGCCAGCAGCCCACCCCGCCCGGCAGGGACTGAAGCTTTCTTT
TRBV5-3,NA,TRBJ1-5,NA,CARSLTASNQPQHF,TGTGCCAGAAGCTTGACAGCTAGCAATCAGCCCCAGCATTTT
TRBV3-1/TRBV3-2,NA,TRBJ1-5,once,CASNFRGSNQPQHF,TGTGCCAGCAATTTCAGGGGAAGCAATCAGCCCCAGCATTTT
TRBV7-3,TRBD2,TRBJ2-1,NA,CASSSGTSGVEQFF,TGTGCCAGCAGCTCGGGGACTAGCGGGGTTGAGCAGTTCTTC
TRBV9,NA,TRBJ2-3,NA,CASSVGSYSTDTQYF,TGTGCCAGCAGCGTAGGTAGTTATAGCACAGATACGCAGTATTTT
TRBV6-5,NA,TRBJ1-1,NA,CASKGQPQNTEAFF,TGTGCCAGCAAAGGACAGCCCCAGAACACTGAAGCTTTCTTT
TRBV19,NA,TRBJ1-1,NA,CASKGERVNTEAFF,TGTGCCAGTAAGGGGGAACGGGTGAACACTGAAGCTTTCTTT
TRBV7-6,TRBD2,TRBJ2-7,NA,CASSLDSGGAYEQYF,TGTGCCAGCAGCTTAGATAGCGGGGGGGCCTACGAGCAGTACTTC
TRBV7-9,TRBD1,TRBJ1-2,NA,CASSPQGGPNYGYTF,TGTGCCAGCAGCCCCCAGGGGGGTCCTAACTATGGCTACACCTTC
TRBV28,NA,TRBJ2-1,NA,CASSPGGPSYNEQFF,TGTGCCAGCAGCCCAGGGGGGCCCTCCTACAATGAGCAGTTCTTC
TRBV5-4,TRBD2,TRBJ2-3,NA,CASSSTSGNLPDTQYF,TGTGCCAGCAGCTCGACTAGCGGTAACCTCCCAGATACGCAGTATTTT
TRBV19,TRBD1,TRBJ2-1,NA,CASQDRRTYNEQFF,TGTGCCAGTCAGGACAGGAGGACCTACAATGAGCAGTTCTTC
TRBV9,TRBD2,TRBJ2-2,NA,CASSVVAGANTGELFF,TGTGCCAGCAGCGTAGTAGCGGGGGCTAACACCGGGGAGCTGTTTTTT
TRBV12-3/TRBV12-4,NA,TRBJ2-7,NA,CASSKDSYEQYF,TGTGCCAGCAGTAAGGACAGCTACGAGCAGTACTTC
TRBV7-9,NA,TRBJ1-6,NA,CASSSSTSNSPLHF,TGTGCCAGCAGCTCATCGACTAGTAATTCACCCCTCCACTTT
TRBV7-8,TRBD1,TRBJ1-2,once,CASSLATGHNYGYTF,TGTGCCAGCAGCTTAGCGACAGGGCACAACTATGGCTACACCTTC
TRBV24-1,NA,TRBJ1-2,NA,CATSAPGYGYTF,TGTGCCACCAGTGCCCCAGGATATGGCTACACCTTC
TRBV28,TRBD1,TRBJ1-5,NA,CASSFRDRVNQPQHF,TGTGCCAGCAGTTTTCGGGACAGGGTAAATCAGCCCCAGCATTTT
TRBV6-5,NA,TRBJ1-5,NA,CASRNAGLNQPQHF,TGTGCCAGCAGAAACGCCGGGTTAAATCAGCCCCAGCATTTT
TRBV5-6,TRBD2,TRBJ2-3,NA,CASSLDGGGHSDTQYF,TGTGCCAGCAGCTTGGATGGCGGGGGGCACTCAGATACGCAGTATTTT
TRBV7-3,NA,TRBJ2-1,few,CASSLIATRTVIDNEQFF,TGTGCCAGCAGCTTAATCGCTACTAGGACAGTTATTGACAATGAGCAGTTCTTC
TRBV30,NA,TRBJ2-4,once,CALTRTGLAKNIQYF,TGTGCCTTAACCCGGACTGGGTTAGCCAAAAACATTCAGTACTTC
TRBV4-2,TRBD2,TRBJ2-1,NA,CASSQMRGGNSYNEQFF,TGTGCCAGCAGCCAAATGCGGGGGGGAAACTCCTACAATGAGCAGTTCTTC